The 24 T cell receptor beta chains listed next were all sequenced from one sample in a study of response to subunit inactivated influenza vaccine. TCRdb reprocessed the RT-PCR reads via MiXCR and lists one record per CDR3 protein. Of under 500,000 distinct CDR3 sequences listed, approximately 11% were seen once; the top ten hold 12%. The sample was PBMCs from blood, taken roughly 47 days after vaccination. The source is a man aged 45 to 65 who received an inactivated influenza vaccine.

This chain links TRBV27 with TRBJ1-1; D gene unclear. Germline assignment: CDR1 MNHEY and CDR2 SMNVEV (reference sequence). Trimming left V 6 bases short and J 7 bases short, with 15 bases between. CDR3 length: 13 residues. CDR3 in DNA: TGTGCCAGCAGCGGCAGGCTTGGGTTTGAAGCTTTCTTT. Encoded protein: CASSGRLGFEAFF.

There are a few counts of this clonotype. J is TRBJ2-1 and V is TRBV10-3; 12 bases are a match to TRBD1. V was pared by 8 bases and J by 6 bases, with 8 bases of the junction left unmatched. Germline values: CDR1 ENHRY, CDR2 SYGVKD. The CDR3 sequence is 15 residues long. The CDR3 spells CAIGGTGGAFNEQFF. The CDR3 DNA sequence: TGTGCCATCGGCGGGACAGGGGGCGCGTTCAATGAGCAGTTCTTC.

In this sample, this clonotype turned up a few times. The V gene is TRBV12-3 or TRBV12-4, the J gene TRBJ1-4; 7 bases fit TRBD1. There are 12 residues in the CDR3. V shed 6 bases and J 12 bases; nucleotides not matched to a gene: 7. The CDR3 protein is CASSPQGVELFF. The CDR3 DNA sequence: TGTGCCAGCAGCCCGCAGGGGGTCGAACTGTTTTTT.

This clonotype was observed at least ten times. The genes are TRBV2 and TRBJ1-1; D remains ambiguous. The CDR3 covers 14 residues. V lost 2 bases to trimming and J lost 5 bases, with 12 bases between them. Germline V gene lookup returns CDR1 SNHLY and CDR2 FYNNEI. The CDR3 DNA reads TGTGCCAGCAGTGAACCAGTGGTGGGGACTGAAGCTTTCTTT. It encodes CASSEPVVGTEAFF.

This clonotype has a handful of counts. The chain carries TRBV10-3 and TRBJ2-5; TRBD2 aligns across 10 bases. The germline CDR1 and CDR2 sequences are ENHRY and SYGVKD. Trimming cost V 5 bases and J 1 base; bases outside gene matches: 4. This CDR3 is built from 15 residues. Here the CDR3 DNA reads TGTGCCATCAGTCGACTAGCGGGCACCCAAGAGACCCAGTACTTC. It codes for CAISRLAGTQETQYF.

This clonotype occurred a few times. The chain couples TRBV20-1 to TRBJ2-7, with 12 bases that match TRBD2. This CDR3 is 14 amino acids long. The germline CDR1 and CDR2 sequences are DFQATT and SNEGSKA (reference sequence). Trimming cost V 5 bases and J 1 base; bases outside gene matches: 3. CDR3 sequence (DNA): TGCAGTGCTGAGGGGACTAGCGGGTCCTACGAGCAGTACTTC. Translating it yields CSAEGTSGSYEQYF.

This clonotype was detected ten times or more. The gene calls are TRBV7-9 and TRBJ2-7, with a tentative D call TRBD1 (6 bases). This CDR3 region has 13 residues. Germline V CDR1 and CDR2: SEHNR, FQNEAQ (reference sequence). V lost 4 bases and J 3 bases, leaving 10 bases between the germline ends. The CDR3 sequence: CASSSGQIYEQYF. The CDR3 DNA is TGTGCCAGCAGCTCAGGACAGATCTACGAGCAGTACTTC. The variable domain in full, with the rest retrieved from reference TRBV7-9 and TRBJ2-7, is DTGVSQNPRHKITKRGQNVTFRCDPISEHNRLYWYRQTLGQGPEFLTYFQNEAQLEKSRLLSDRFSAERPKGSFSTLEIQRTEQGDSAMYLCASSSGQIYEQYFGPGTRLTVT.

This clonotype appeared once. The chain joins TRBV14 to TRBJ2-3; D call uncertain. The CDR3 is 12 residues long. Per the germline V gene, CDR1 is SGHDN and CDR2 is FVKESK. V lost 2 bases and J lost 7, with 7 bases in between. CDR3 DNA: TGTGCCAGCAGCCAAAATAGGAATACGCAGTATTTT. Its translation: CASSQNRNTQYF.

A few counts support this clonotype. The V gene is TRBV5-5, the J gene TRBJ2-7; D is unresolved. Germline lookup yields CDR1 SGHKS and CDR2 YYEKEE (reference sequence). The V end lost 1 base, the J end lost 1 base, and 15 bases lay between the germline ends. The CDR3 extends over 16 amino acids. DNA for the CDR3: TGTGCCAGCAGCTTGCATGGCGTCGGAGCATCCTACGAGCAGTACTTC. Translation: CASSLHGVGASYEQYF.

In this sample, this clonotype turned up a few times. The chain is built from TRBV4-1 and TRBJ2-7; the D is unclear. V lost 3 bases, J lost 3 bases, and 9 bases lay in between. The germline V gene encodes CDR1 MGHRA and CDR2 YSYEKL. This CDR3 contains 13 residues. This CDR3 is CASSQVGVYEQYF. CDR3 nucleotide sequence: TGCGCCAGCAGCCAGGTCGGAGTCTACGAGCAGTACTTC.

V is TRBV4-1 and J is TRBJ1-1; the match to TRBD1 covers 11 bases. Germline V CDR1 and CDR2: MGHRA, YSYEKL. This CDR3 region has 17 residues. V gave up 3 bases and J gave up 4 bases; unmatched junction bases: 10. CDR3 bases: TGCGCCAGCAGCCACCAGCGGCCGGGACAGGGGGGCACTGAAGCTTTCTTT. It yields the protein CASSHQRPGQGGTEAFF.

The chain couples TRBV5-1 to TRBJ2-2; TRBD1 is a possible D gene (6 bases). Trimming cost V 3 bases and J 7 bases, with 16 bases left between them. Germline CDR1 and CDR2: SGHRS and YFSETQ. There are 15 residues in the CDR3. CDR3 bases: TGCGCCAGCAGCTCTGGGACAACCCTCGACGGGGAGCTGTTTTTT. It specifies CASSSGTTLDGELFF.

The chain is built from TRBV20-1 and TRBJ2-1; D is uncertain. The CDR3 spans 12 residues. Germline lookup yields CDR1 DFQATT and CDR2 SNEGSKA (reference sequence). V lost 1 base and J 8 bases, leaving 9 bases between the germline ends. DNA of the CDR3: TGCAGTGCTAGAGGCCCTAAGGATGAGCAGTTCTTC. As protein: CSARGPKDEQFF.

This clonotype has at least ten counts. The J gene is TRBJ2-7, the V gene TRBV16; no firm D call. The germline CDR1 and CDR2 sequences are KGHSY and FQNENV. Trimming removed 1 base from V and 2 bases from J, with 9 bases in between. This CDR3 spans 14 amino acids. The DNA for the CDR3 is TGTGCCAGCAGCCAATTCGAACAGACCTACGAGCAGTACTTC. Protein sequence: CASSQFEQTYEQYF. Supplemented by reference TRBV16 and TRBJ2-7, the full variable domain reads GEEVAQTPKHLVRGEGQKAKLYCAPIKGHSYVFWYQQVLKNEFKFLISFQNENVFDETGMPKERFSAKCLPNSPCSLEIQATKLEDSAVYFCASSQFEQTYEQYFGPGTRLTVT.

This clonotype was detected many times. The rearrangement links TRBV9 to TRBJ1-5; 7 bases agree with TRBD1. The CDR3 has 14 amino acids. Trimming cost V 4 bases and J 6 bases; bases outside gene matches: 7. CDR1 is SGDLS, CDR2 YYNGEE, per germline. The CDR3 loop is CASSPGGGPQPQHF. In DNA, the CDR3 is TGTGCCAGCAGCCCAGGGGGGGGCCCTCAGCCCCAGCATTTT.

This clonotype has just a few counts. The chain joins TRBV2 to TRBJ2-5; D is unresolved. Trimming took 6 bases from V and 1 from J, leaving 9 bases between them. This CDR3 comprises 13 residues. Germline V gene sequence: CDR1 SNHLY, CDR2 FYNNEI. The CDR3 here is CASSTTIQETQYF. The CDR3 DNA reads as TGTGCCAGCAGCACAACAATCCAAGAGACCCAGTACTTC. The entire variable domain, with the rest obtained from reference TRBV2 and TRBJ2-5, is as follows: EPEVTQTPSHQVTQMGQEVILRCVPISNHLYFYWYRQILGQKVEFLVSFYNNEISEKSEIFDDQFSVERPDGSNFTLKIRSTKLEDSAMYFCASSTTIQETQYFGPGTRLLVL.

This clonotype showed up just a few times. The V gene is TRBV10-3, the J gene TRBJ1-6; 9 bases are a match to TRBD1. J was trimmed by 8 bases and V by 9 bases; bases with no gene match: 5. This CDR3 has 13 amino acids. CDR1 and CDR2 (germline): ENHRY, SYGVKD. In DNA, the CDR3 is TGTGCCATAGGGACAGGGCGGGATTCACCCCTCCACTTT. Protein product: CAIGTGRDSPLHF.

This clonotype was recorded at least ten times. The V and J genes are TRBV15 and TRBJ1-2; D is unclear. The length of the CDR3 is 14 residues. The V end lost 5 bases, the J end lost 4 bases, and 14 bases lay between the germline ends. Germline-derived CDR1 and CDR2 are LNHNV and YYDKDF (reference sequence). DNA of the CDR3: TGTGCCACCAGCCCGGTGGAGGGTCCCTATGGCTACACCTTC. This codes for CATSPVEGPYGYTF.

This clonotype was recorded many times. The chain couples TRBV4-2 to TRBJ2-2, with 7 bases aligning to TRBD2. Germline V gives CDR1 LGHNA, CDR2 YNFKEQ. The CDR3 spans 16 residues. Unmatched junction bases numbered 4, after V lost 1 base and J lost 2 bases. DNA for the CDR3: TGTGCCAGCAGCCAAGTCCCTAGCGGAAACACCGGGGAGCTGTTTTTT. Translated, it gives CASSQVPSGNTGELFF.

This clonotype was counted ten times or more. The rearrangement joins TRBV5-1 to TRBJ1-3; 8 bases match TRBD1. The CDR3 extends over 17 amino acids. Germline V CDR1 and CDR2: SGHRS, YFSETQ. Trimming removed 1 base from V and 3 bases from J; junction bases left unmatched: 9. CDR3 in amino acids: CASSLFPTGEGGNTIYF. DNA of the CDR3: TGCGCCAGCAGCTTGTTCCCGACAGGGGAAGGTGGAAACACCATATATTTT.

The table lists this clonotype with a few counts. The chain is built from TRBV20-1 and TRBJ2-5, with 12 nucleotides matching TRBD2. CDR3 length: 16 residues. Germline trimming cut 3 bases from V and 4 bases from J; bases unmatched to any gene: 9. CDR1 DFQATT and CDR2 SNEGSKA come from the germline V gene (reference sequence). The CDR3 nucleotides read TGCAGTGCTAGGTGGGCTAGCGGGAGGGCCCGAGAGACCCAGTACTTC. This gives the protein CSARWASGRARETQYF.

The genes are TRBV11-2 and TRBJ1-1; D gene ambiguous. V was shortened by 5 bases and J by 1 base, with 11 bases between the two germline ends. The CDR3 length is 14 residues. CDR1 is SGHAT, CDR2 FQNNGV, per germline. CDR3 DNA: TGTGCCAGCAGCCATAGGTGGACGAACACTGAAGCTTTCTTT. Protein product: CASSHRWTNTEAFF.

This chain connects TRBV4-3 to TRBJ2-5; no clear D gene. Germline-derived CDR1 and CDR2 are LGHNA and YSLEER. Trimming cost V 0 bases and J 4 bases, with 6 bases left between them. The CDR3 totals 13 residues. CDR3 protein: CASSQERSETQYF. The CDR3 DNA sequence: TGCGCCAGCAGCCAAGAGCGTTCAGAGACCCAGTACTTC.

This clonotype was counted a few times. CDR3 nucleotide sequence: TGCGCCAGCAGTGCAACAGGGGCTACCTACGAGCAGTACTTC. Translating gives CASSATGATYEQYF. The V and J genes are TRBV10-2 and TRBJ2-7; 7 positions match TRBD1. The ends lost 4 bases at V and 2 bases at J; junction bases unmatched: 5. The CDR3 covers 14 residues. Germline-derived CDR1 and CDR2 are WSHSY and SAAADI.